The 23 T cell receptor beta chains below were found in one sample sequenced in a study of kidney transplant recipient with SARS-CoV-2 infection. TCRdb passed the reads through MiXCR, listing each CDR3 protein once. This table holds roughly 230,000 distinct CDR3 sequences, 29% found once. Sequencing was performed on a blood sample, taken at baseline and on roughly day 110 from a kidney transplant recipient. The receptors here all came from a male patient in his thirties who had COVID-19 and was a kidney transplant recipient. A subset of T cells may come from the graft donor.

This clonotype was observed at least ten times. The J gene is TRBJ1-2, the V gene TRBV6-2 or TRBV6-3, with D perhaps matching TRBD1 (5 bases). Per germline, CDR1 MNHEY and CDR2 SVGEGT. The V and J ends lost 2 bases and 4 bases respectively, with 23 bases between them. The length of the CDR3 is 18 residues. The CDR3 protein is CASSYDREQWGTSYGYTF. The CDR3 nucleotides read TGTGCCAGCAGTTACGATAGGGAACAGTGGGGGACGAGCTATGGCTACACCTTC.

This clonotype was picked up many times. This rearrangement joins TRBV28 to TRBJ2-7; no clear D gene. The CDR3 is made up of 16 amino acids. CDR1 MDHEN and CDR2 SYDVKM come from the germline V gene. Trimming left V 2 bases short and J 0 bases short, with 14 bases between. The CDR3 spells CASSLPQALSSYEQYF. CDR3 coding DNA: TGTGCCAGCAGTTTACCCCAGGCCTTGAGCTCCTACGAGCAGTACTTC.

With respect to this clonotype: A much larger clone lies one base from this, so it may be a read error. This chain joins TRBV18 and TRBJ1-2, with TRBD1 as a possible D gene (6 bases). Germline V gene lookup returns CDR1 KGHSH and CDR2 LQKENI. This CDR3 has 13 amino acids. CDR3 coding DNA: TGTGCCGGCTCACTACAGGGAGGTCGTGGCTACACCTTC. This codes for CAGSLQGGRGYTF.

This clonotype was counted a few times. The CDR3 nucleotides read TGCGCCAGCAGTTCAGATCCCCCGACAGAGAGCAATCAGCCCCAGCATTTT. Protein: CASSSDPPTESNQPQHF. The chain combines TRBV4-1 with TRBJ1-5; maybe TRBD1 (5 bases). With 6 bases removed from V and 1 base from J, the gap between germline ends came to 19 bases. The CDR3 runs to 17 residues. Looked up from germline, CDR1 is MGHRA and CDR2 is YSYEKL.

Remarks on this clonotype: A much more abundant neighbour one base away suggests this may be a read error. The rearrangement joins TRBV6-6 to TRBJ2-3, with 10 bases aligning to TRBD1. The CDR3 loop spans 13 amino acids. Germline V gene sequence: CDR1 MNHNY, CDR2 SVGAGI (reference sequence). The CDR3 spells CAGRDRGEDTQYF. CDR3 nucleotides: TGTGCCGGCAGGGACAGGGGTGAGGATACGCAGTATTTT.

The CDR3 region is CASRHRDDEQFF. In DNA form, the CDR3 reads TGTGCCAGCAGGCACAGGGACGATGAGCAGTTCTTC. This chain uses TRBV6-1 with TRBJ2-1; possible D gene TRBD1, 6 bases. CDR3 size: 12 residues. CDR1 is MNHNS, CDR2 SASEGT, per germline. Between the trimmed V and J ends, which lost 6 bases and 8 bases, there was a span of 11 bases.

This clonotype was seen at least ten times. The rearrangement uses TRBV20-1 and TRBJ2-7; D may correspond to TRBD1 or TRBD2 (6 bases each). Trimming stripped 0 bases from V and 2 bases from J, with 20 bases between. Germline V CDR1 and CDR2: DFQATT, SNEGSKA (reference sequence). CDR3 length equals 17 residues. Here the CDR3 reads CSARDWRERQEPYEQYF. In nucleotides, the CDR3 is TGCAGTGCTAGAGATTGGAGGGAAAGACAGGAACCCTACGAGCAGTACTTC.

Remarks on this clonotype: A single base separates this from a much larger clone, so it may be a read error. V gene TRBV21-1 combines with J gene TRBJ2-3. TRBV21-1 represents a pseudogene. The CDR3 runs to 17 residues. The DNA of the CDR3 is TGTGCCAGCAGAGAGATAATAGCTACAGTCATGCAAGATACGCAGTATTTT. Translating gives CASREIIATVMQDTQYF.

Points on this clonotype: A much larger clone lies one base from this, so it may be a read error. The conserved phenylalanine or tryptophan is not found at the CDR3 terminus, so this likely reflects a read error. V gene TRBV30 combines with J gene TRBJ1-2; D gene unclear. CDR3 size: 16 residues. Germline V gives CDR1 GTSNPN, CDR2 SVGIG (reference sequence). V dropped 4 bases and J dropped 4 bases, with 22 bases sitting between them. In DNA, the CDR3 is TGTGCCTGGAAATTCCAGCGTTATAGAAAGACCTATGGCTACACCATC. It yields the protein CAWKFQRYRKTYGYTI.

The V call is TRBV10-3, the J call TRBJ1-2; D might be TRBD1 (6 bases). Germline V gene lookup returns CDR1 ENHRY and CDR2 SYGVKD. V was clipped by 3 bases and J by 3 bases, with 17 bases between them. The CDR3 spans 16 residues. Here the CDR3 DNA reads TGTGCCATCAGTGAAACGACGGCCAAGGGGGACTATGGCTACACCTTC. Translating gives CAISETTAKGDYGYTF.

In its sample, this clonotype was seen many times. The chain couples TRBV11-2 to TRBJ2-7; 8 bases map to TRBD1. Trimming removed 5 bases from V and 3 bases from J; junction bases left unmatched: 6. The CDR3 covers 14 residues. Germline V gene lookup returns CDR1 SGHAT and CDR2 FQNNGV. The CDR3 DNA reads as TGTGCCAGCAGCCGCGGGACAGGACTCTACGAGCAGTACTTC. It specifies CASSRGTGLYEQYF.

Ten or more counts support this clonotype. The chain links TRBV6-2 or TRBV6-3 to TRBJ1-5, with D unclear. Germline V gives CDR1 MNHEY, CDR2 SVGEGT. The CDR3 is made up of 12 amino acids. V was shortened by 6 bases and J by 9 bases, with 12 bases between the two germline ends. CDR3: CASSRTDPPQHF. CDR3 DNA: TGTGCCAGCAGCCGGACCGATCCGCCCCAGCATTTT.

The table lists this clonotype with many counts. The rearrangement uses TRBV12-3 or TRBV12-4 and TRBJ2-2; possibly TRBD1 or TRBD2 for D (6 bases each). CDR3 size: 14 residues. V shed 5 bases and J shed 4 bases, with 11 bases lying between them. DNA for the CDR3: TGTGCCAGCAGTACAGGGCGGGGCACCGGGGAGCTGTTTTTT. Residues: CASSTGRGTGELFF.

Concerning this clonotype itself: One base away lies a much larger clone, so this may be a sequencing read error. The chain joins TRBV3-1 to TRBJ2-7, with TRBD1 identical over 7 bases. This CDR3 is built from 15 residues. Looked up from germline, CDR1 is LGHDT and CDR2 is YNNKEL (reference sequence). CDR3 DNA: TGTGCCAGCAGCAAAAGGGGGCAGCCTCTCCACGAGCAGAACTTC. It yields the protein CASSKRGQPLHEQNF.

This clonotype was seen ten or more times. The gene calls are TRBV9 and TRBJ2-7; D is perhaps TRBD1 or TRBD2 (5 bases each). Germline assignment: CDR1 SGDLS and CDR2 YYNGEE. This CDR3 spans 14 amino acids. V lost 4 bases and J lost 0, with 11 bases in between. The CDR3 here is CASSRDGRSYEQYF. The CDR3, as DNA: TGTGCCAGCAGCAGGGACGGACGCTCCTACGAGCAGTACTTC. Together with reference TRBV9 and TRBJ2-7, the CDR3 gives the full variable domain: DSGVTQTPKHLITATGQRVTLRCSPRSGDLSVYWYQQSLDQGLQFLIQYYNGEERAKGNILERFSAQQFPDLHSELNLSSLELGDSALYFCASSRDGRSYEQYFGPGTRLTVT.

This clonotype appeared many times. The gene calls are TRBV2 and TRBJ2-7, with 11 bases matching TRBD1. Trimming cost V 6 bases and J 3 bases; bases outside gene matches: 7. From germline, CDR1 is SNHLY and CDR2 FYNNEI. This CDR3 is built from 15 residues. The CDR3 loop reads CASRRGTGGFYEQYF. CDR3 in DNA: TGTGCCAGCAGGAGAGGGACAGGGGGGTTCTACGAGCAGTACTTC.

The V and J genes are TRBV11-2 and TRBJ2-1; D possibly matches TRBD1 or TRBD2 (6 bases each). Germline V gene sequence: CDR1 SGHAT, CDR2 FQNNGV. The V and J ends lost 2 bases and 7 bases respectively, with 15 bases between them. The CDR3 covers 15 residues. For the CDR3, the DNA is TGTGCCAGCAGCTTACTCGGCAGGGGAGGTAATGAGCAGTTCTTC. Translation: CASSLLGRGGNEQFF.

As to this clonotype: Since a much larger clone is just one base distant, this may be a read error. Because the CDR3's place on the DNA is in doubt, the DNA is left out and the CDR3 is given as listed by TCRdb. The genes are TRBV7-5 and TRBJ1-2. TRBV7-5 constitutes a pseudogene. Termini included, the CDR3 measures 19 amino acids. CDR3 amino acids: CISVPELTCEVGKTYGYTF.

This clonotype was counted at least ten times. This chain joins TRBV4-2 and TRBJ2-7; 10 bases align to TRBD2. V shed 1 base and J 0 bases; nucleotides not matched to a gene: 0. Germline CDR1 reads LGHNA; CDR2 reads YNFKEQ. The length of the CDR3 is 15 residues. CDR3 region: CASSQGLAGSYEQYF. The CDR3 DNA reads TGTGCCAGCAGCCAAGGACTAGCGGGCTCCTACGAGCAGTACTTC.

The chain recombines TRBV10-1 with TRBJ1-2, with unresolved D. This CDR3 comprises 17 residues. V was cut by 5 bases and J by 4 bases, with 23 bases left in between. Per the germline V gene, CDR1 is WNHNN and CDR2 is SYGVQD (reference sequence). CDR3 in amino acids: CASSLDERSRKTYGYTF. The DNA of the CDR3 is TGCGCCAGCAGTCTTGACGAAAGATCGCGAAAGACCTATGGCTACACCTTC.

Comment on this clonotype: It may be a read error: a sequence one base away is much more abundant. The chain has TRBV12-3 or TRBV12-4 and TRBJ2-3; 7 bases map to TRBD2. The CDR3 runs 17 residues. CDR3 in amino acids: CANSSAPGLADTDTQYF. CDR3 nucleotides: TGTGCCAACAGTTCAGCCCCAGGTCTAGCGGACACAGATACGCAGTATTTT.

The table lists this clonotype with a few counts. The CDR3 DNA is TGTGCCAGCAGCTTAGTGATGGCAGGCAATGAGCAGTTCTTC. It encodes CASSLVMAGNEQFF. The rearrangement joins TRBV7-2 to TRBJ2-1; D is undetermined. The CDR3 has 14 residues. The germline gives CDR1 SGHTA, CDR2 FQGNSA. V shed 1 base and J shed 6 bases, with 10 bases lying between them. The full variable domain, in which reference TRBV7-2 and TRBJ2-1 provide the parts outside the CDR3, is GAGVSQSPSNKVTEKGKDVELRCDPISGHTALYWYRQSLGQGLEFLIYFQGNSAPDKSGLPSDRFSAERTGGSVSTLTIQRTQQEDSAVYLCASSLVMAGNEQFFGPGTRLTVL.

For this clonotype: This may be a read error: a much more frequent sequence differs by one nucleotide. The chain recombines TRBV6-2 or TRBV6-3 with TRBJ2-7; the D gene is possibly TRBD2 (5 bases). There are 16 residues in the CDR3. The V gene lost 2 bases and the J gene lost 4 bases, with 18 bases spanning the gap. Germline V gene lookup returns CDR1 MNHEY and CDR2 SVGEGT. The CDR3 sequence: CASSYATRTFHYEQYF. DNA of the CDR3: TGTGCCAGCAGTTACGCCACCAGGACTTTCCATTACGAGCAGTACTTC.